This T cell receptor (beta chain) was observed in a study of CD8 T cells in Susac syndrome. A quantity of about 0.5 to 1 ug RNA underwent reverse transcription using random hexamers. Multiplex immunoSEQ PCR targeted 54 Vbeta and 13 Jbeta TCR beta segments. A single record per CDR3 protein comes from TCRdb applying MiXCR to the immunoSEQ multiplex PCR reads. The repertoire includes about 140,000 distinct CDR3 sequences, approximately 95% of them detected once, and 0.13% to 0.15% sits in the top ten. Germline CDR1 is MDHEN and CDR2 is SYDVKM. This CDR3 has 13 residues. Trimming at V came to 3 bases and at J to 5 bases, leaving 3 bases not matched to a gene.

This receptor was taken from a human donor with Susac syndrome. The material sequenced was CD4+ T cells from PBMCs. The J gene is TRBJ2-5, the V gene TRBV28; TRBD1 matches at 7 bases. The CDR3 reads CASSLDRPETQYF. The CDR3 DNA reads as TGTGCCAGCAGTTTGGACAGGCCGGAGACCCAGTACTTC.